The clone carrying this T cell receptor beta chain has a count of ten or more. The source of the sample is a study of spatial heterogeneity in lung cancer. TCRdb re-called the 5' RACE reads through MiXCR, storing one row per CDR3 protein. The sample lists about 38,000 distinct CDR3 sequences, 6.5% to 9% occurring once. This CDR3 spans 14 amino acids. V shed 5 bases and J shed 2 bases, with 10 bases lying between them. CDR1 is SGHAT and CDR2 is FQNNGV in the germline V gene. Described time point: sample taken at primary tumor resection. The chain couples TRBV11-2 to TRBJ1-3, with unresolved D. The sample consisted of PBMCs, taken at surgery. This clonotype originated in a male donor with early-stage non-small cell lung cancer. CDR3 in amino acids: CASSNRRAGNTIYF. The CDR3 DNA reads TGTGCCAGCAGCAATCGGCGGGCTGGAAACACCATATATTTT.